This is a list of T cell receptor beta chains from one sample in a study of T-cell memory formation after mild COVID-19. TCRdb redid the calling of the 5' RACE reads with MiXCR, one entry per CDR3 protein. There are roughly 560,000 distinct CDR3 sequences in the sample; roughly 20% occur only once, and approximately 12% lies in the top ten. Sequencing was done on a sample of PBMCs or a T cell subset sorted from them (not recorded which). The receptors were sampled from an adult woman who had mild COVID-19 (a few samples of this study predate the infection). Cell type and time point are not known. The CDR3 runs from the conserved cysteine through the conserved F or W. The order of the fields is J gene, D gene, V gene, clone size, CDR3 protein, CDR3 DNA. D genes are given only for firm matches. Size is stated for part of the rows, as once, few or many counts, or as a class when the clone is expanded.

j_call: TRBJ2-3
d_call: NA
v_call: TRBV6-2/TRBV6-3
clone_size: few
cdr3_aa: CASSYVGGRYTDTQYF
cdr3_nt: TGTGCCAGCAGTTACGTGGGAGGCCGGTACACAGATACGCAGTATTTT

j_call: TRBJ2-2
d_call: NA
v_call: TRBV12-3/TRBV12-4
clone_size: NA
cdr3_aa: CASSLGARYNTGELFF
cdr3_nt: TGTGCCAGCAGTTTAGGGGCTCGCTATAACACCGGGGAGCTGTTTTTT

j_call: TRBJ1-2
d_call: NA
v_call: TRBV6-5
clone_size: few
cdr3_aa: CATRLGGSDYGYTF
cdr3_nt: TGTGCCACCCGTCTGGGGGGATCCGACTATGGCTACACCTTC

j_call: TRBJ2-5
d_call: NA
v_call: TRBV19
clone_size: NA
cdr3_aa: CASTFQETQYF
cdr3_nt: TGTGCCAGCACCTTCCAAGAGACCCAGTACTTC

j_call: TRBJ1-1
d_call: TRBD1
v_call: TRBV29-1
clone_size: NA
cdr3_aa: CSVVAGGWTEAFF
cdr3_nt: TGCAGCGTTGTTGCAGGGGGATGGACTGAAGCTTTCTTT

j_call: TRBJ2-1
d_call: NA
v_call: TRBV27
clone_size: NA
cdr3_aa: CASSFRDGYNEQFF
cdr3_nt: TGTGCCAGCAGTTTCCGCGACGGCTACAATGAGCAGTTCTTC

j_call: TRBJ2-5
d_call: NA
v_call: TRBV7-9
clone_size: few
cdr3_aa: CASSFRMAGEETQYF
cdr3_nt: TGTGCCAGCAGCTTTAGAATGGCAGGCGAGGAGACCCAGTACTTC

j_call: TRBJ1-3
d_call: NA
v_call: TRBV12-3/TRBV12-4
clone_size: few
cdr3_aa: CASSFGGPGNTIYF
cdr3_nt: TGTGCCAGCAGTTTCGGGGGTCCTGGAAACACCATATATTTT

j_call: TRBJ2-7
d_call: NA
v_call: TRBV10-3
clone_size: few
cdr3_aa: CAISEGRGEQYF
cdr3_nt: TGTGCCATCTCCGAAGGACGGGGCGAGCAGTACTTC

j_call: TRBJ1-5
d_call: TRBD1
v_call: TRBV6-5
clone_size: NA
cdr3_aa: CASSSWGDRGRQPQHF
cdr3_nt: TGTGCCAGCAGCTCCTGGGGGGACAGGGGGAGGCAGCCCCAGCATTTT

j_call: TRBJ2-5
d_call: NA
v_call: TRBV12-3/TRBV12-4
clone_size: few
cdr3_aa: CASSSLVQETQYF
cdr3_nt: TGTGCCAGCAGCTCTCTGGTACAAGAGACCCAGTACTTC

j_call: TRBJ2-7
d_call: NA
v_call: TRBV6-2/TRBV6-3
clone_size: once
cdr3_aa: CASSYSAQQEVYEQYF
cdr3_nt: TGTGCCAGCAGTTACTCCGCCCAGCAGGAGGTCTACGAGCAGTACTTC

j_call: TRBJ2-7
d_call: NA
v_call: TRBV6-1
clone_size: NA
cdr3_aa: CASSVWNRYEQYF
cdr3_nt: TGTGCCAGCAGTGTCTGGAACAGATACGAGCAGTACTTC

j_call: TRBJ1-1
d_call: NA
v_call: TRBV12-3/TRBV12-4
clone_size: NA
cdr3_aa: CASTIRASGEEAFF
cdr3_nt: TGTGCCAGCACTATACGGGCCTCGGGGGAGGAAGCTTTCTTT

j_call: TRBJ2-5
d_call: NA
v_call: TRBV5-1
clone_size: few
cdr3_aa: CASSLGQGLYQETQYF
cdr3_nt: TGCGCCAGCAGCTTAGGGCAGGGGTTGTACCAAGAGACCCAGTACTTC

j_call: TRBJ2-1
d_call: TRBD2
v_call: TRBV6-4
clone_size: NA
cdr3_aa: CASSKGTSMSSYNEQFF
cdr3_nt: TGTGCCAGCAGCAAAGGGACTAGCATGAGCTCCTACAATGAGCAGTTCTTC

j_call: TRBJ1-1
d_call: NA
v_call: TRBV27
clone_size: NA
cdr3_aa: CAVGRGGGTEAFF
cdr3_nt: TGTGCCGTCGGACGAGGGGGAGGCACTGAAGCTTTCTTT

j_call: TRBJ2-7
d_call: NA
v_call: TRBV5-1
clone_size: NA
cdr3_aa: CASSSGPHLESYEQYF
cdr3_nt: TGCGCCAGCAGCTCGGGTCCCCACCTGGAGTCCTACGAGCAGTACTTC

j_call: TRBJ2-3
d_call: TRBD1
v_call: TRBV9
clone_size: NA
cdr3_aa: CASSVAWQGAADTQYF
cdr3_nt: TGTGCCAGCAGCGTAGCTTGGCAGGGGGCGGCAGATACGCAGTATTTT

j_call: TRBJ2-5
d_call: NA
v_call: TRBV12-3/TRBV12-4
clone_size: few
cdr3_aa: CASSSRGRGTQYF
cdr3_nt: TGTGCCAGCAGTTCCAGGGGGAGGGGGACCCAGTACTTC

j_call: TRBJ2-3
d_call: NA
v_call: TRBV5-1
clone_size: many
cdr3_aa: CASSLASSTDTQYF
cdr3_nt: TGCGCCAGCAGCTTGGCGTCTAGCACAGATACGCAGTATTTT

j_call: TRBJ2-2
d_call: TRBD2
v_call: TRBV7-9
clone_size: NA
cdr3_aa: CASSLHWTSGTNTGELFF
cdr3_nt: TGTGCCAGCAGCTTACATTGGACTAGCGGGACTAACACCGGGGAGCTGTTTTTT

j_call: TRBJ2-3
d_call: NA
v_call: TRBV12-3/TRBV12-4
clone_size: NA
cdr3_aa: CASSSTRGIGTDTQYF
cdr3_nt: TGTGCCAGCAGCTCTACTAGAGGAATAGGCACAGATACGCAGTATTTT

j_call: TRBJ2-3
d_call: NA
v_call: TRBV24-1
clone_size: few
cdr3_aa: CATSGTLDTQYF
cdr3_nt: TGTGCCACCAGCGGCACCTTAGATACGCAGTATTTT

j_call: TRBJ1-2
d_call: NA
v_call: TRBV3-1
clone_size: NA
cdr3_aa: CASSTQGSYYGYTF
cdr3_nt: TGTGCCAGCAGCACACAGGGTTCATACTATGGCTACACCTTC

j_call: TRBJ2-3
d_call: TRBD2
v_call: TRBV20-1
clone_size: NA
cdr3_aa: CSAGGLEKGFGTDTQYF
cdr3_nt: TGCAGTGCTGGGGGACTAGAAAAGGGGTTTGGCACAGATACGCAGTATTTT

j_call: TRBJ2-5
d_call: NA
v_call: TRBV7-8
clone_size: NA
cdr3_aa: CASSPQSGAGRSRETQYF
cdr3_nt: TGTGCCAGCAGTCCCCAGTCCGGGGCAGGGAGAAGTCGAGAGACCCAGTACTTC

j_call: TRBJ2-1
d_call: TRBD2
v_call: TRBV6-2/TRBV6-3
clone_size: NA
cdr3_aa: CASSYSGLALYLETHNEQFF
cdr3_nt: TGTGCCAGCAGTTACTCCGGACTAGCGCTTTATCTCGAAACCCACAATGAGCAGTTCTTC

j_call: TRBJ2-1
d_call: NA
v_call: TRBV5-1
clone_size: few
cdr3_aa: CASSVTTGSQQFF
cdr3_nt: TGCGCCAGCAGCGTCACTACAGGGTCTCAGCAGTTCTTC

j_call: TRBJ2-7
d_call: NA
v_call: TRBV28
clone_size: NA
cdr3_aa: CASSLLGLGSGDEQYF
cdr3_nt: TGTGCCAGCAGTCTCCTAGGGTTGGGCAGTGGCGACGAGCAGTACTTC

j_call: TRBJ2-3
d_call: NA
v_call: TRBV5-1
clone_size: few
cdr3_aa: CASSTGPTRGDTQYF
cdr3_nt: TGCGCCAGCAGTACCGGACCTACACGGGGAGATACGCAGTATTTT

j_call: TRBJ2-3
d_call: TRBD2
v_call: TRBV7-9
clone_size: NA
cdr3_aa: CASSFGLAGRTDTQYF
cdr3_nt: TGTGCCAGCAGCTTTGGACTAGCGGGACGCACAGATACGCAGTATTTT

j_call: TRBJ2-7
d_call: NA
v_call: TRBV24-1
clone_size: NA
cdr3_aa: CATSDAVVYEQYF
cdr3_nt: TGTGCCACCAGTGACGCGGTGGTTTACGAGCAGTACTTC

j_call: TRBJ2-7
d_call: TRBD2
v_call: TRBV9
clone_size: NA
cdr3_aa: CASGRREGYEQYF
cdr3_nt: TGTGCCAGCGGGAGGAGGGAGGGCTACGAGCAGTACTTC

j_call: TRBJ2-4
d_call: TRBD1
v_call: TRBV24-1
clone_size: NA
cdr3_aa: CATSDSPTGVDIQYF
cdr3_nt: TGTGCCACCAGTGATTCTCCGACAGGGGTGGACATTCAGTACTTC

j_call: TRBJ2-1
d_call: NA
v_call: TRBV15
clone_size: few
cdr3_aa: CATSSVPMGAEQFF
cdr3_nt: TGTGCCACCAGCAGTGTACCCATGGGAGCAGAGCAGTTCTTC

j_call: TRBJ1-2
d_call: NA
v_call: TRBV27
clone_size: few
cdr3_aa: CASSTGGFYGYTF
cdr3_nt: TGTGCCAGCAGCACTGGGGGTTTCTATGGCTACACCTTC

j_call: TRBJ2-1
d_call: NA
v_call: TRBV7-2
clone_size: NA
cdr3_aa: CASSSRASGVANEQFF
cdr3_nt: TGTGCCAGCAGCTCGAGGGCTTCGGGAGTAGCCAATGAGCAGTTCTTC

j_call: TRBJ2-5
d_call: TRBD1
v_call: TRBV7-2
clone_size: few
cdr3_aa: CASSPRQGGGQETQYF
cdr3_nt: TGTGCCAGCAGCCCTCGACAGGGGGGGGGGCAAGAGACCCAGTACTTC

j_call: TRBJ2-1
d_call: NA
v_call: TRBV19
clone_size: NA
cdr3_aa: CASSIDGLYNEQFF
cdr3_nt: TGTGCCAGTAGTATAGATGGCCTCTACAATGAGCAGTTCTTC

j_call: TRBJ2-7
d_call: TRBD2
v_call: TRBV12-3/TRBV12-4
clone_size: many
cdr3_aa: CASNPSGRPRAEQYF
cdr3_nt: TGTGCCAGCAACCCTAGCGGGAGGCCCCGGGCGGAGCAGTACTTC

j_call: TRBJ2-4
d_call: NA
v_call: TRBV12-3/TRBV12-4
clone_size: few
cdr3_aa: CASSPTVLAKNIQYF
cdr3_nt: TGTGCCAGCAGTCCGACAGTGTTAGCCAAAAACATTCAGTACTTC

j_call: TRBJ2-7
d_call: TRBD2
v_call: TRBV10-2
clone_size: NA
cdr3_aa: CASNTGGPGEQYF
cdr3_nt: TGCGCCAGCAACACGGGAGGGCCGGGCGAGCAGTACTTC

j_call: TRBJ1-1
d_call: NA
v_call: TRBV6-1
clone_size: NA
cdr3_aa: CASSEEYYTEAFF
cdr3_nt: TGTGCCAGCAGTGAAGAGTACTACACTGAAGCTTTCTTT

j_call: TRBJ2-7
d_call: NA
v_call: TRBV7-6
clone_size: many
cdr3_aa: CASSSQGSYEQYF
cdr3_nt: TGTGCCAGCAGCTCACAGGGCTCCTACGAGCAGTACTTC

j_call: TRBJ1-1
d_call: NA
v_call: TRBV29-1
clone_size: few
cdr3_aa: CSGTENTEAFF
cdr3_nt: TGCAGCGGAACAGAGAACACTGAAGCTTTCTTT

j_call: TRBJ2-5
d_call: NA
v_call: TRBV7-8
clone_size: many
cdr3_aa: CASSQSRGYEETQYF
cdr3_nt: TGTGCCAGCAGCCAATCGAGGGGCTACGAAGAGACCCAGTACTTC

j_call: TRBJ2-3
d_call: TRBD1
v_call: TRBV27
clone_size: many
cdr3_aa: CASSHPPGQGADTQYF
cdr3_nt: TGTGCCAGCAGTCACCCTCCGGGACAGGGGGCAGATACGCAGTATTTT

j_call: TRBJ2-7
d_call: NA
v_call: TRBV7-9
clone_size: few
cdr3_aa: CASSSSFSYEQYF
cdr3_nt: TGTGCCAGCAGCTCCAGCTTCTCCTACGAGCAGTACTTC

j_call: TRBJ1-1
d_call: TRBD1
v_call: TRBV24-1
clone_size: NA
cdr3_aa: CATSDLPEQGAGTEAFF
cdr3_nt: TGTGCCACCAGTGATTTGCCCGAACAGGGGGCTGGCACTGAAGCTTTCTTT

j_call: TRBJ1-2
d_call: TRBD1
v_call: TRBV5-1
clone_size: few
cdr3_aa: CASSPYTGTAYGYTF
cdr3_nt: TGCGCCAGCAGCCCTTATACCGGGACAGCGTATGGCTACACCTTC